Listed below are T cell receptor beta chains from one sample, sequenced in a study of T cell clones after liver transplantation. Only in-frame clones appear in the TCRdb table, and some are missing; sequencing was by immunoSEQ multiplex PCR. The table includes fewer than 110,000 clones, around 84% detected once. Here the sequenced sample was CD4+ T cells from blood, taken approximately 50 months after liver transplant. All receptors derive from a human patient who received a liver transplant. The T cells may partly be graft donor cells. CDR3s include the opening cysteine and the closing phenylalanine or tryptophan. D genes are given only for firm matches. Rows give clone size only sometimes, using once, few, many, or a class for an expanded clone.

d_call clone_size j_call v_call cdr3_nt cdr3_aa
. . TRBJ1-5 TRBV5-8 TGTGCCAGCAGCTTGGGACCTCATCAGCCCCAGCATTTT CASSLGPHQPQHF
. . TRBJ2-7 TRBV18 TGTGCCAGCTCACCCGCCTACGAGCAGTACTTC CASSPAYEQYF
. . TRBJ2-7 TRBV28 TGTGCCAGCAGTCCTCCCCAGGGGAGGTACGAGCAGTACTTC CASSPPQGRYEQYF
. . TRBJ1-5 TRBV28 TGTGCCAGCAGTTTAGGGCCCTATAGCAATCAGCCCCAGCATTTT CASSLGPYSNQPQHF
TRBD1 . TRBJ1-1 TRBV11-1 TGTGCCAGCAGACCCGACAGGGGGCTTCGGAACACTGAAGCTTTCTTT CASRPDRGLRNTEAFF
. once TRBJ1-5 TRBV29-1 TGCAGCGTCGAGATTGGCGGCAATCAGCCCCAGCATTTT CSVEIGGNQPQHF
TRBD1 . TRBJ1-5 TRBV2 TGTGCCAGCATGCCGGGACAGGGGGCTACCCGCAATCAGCCCCAGCATTTT CASMPGQGATRNQPQHF
. . TRBJ1-1 TRBV19 TGTGCCAGTAGTCCTCCGGGCCGGTCGTCTGAAGCTTTCTTT CASSPPGRSSEAFF
TRBD2 . TRBJ2-3 TRBV7-9 TGTGCCAGCAGCTTCCCGACTAGCGGGAGCGGCACAGATACGCAGTATTTT CASSFPTSGSGTDTQYF
. . TRBJ2-7 TRBV28 TGTGCCAGCAGTCGGCCGGTTCCTCTGGGGTCCCTCTACGAGCAGTACTTC CASSRPVPLGSLYEQYF
. . TRBJ2-2 TRBV9 TGTGCCAGCAGCGCACAGCTTACCACGAACACCGGGGAGCTGTTTTTT CASSAQLTTNTGELFF
. once TRBJ2-1 TRBV2 TGTGCCAGCTGCGGGTACAATGAGCAGTTCTTC CASCGYNEQFF
. . TRBJ2-5 TRBV2 TGTGCCAGCAGTGAAGCGCTTCGAGAGACCCAGTACTTC CASSEALRETQYF
TRBD2 once TRBJ2-3 TRBV2 TGTGCCAGCAGTGCAACTAGCGGGAGGGCGAATACGCAGTATTTT CASSATSGRANTQYF
. . TRBJ2-3 TRBV28 TGTGCCAGCAGTTTATGGCAGAGGGATGATACGCAGTATTTT CASSLWQRDDTQYF
TRBD1 . TRBJ2-3 TRBV30 TGTGCCTGGAGTGGTACCGGACAGGGGAGGGATACGCAGTATTTT CAWSGTGQGRDTQYF
TRBD1 . TRBJ2-5 TRBV5-6 TGTGCCAGCAGCACTACCTTCTCTCGACAGGGGGCGCGGGAGACCCAGTACTTC CASSTTFSRQGARETQYF
TRBD1 . TRBJ2-3 TRBV27 TGTGCCAGCAGTCTCCGGACAGGGAGGAATACGCAGTATTTT CASSLRTGRNTQYF
. . TRBJ1-4 TRBV11-2 TGTGCCAGCAGCTTAGATGGGTCAAGGGAGGGGCTGTTTTTT CASSLDGSREGLFF
. . TRBJ2-3 TRBV28 TGTGCCAGCACCCTTGGGGGGGAGGGACAGTTCACAGATACGCAGTATTTT CASTLGGEGQFTDTQYF
. . TRBJ2-3 TRBV2 TGTGCCAGCAAGCGGGACACCACAGATACGCAGTATTTT CASKRDTTDTQYF
. . TRBJ1-1 TRBV27 TGTGCCAGCAGTTCGACTAGGGGGACTGAAGCTTTCTTT CASSSTRGTEAFF
TRBD1 . TRBJ2-7 TRBV4-3 TGCGCCAGCAGCCAAAGAACCGGGACAGGCTTTGGCGAGCAGTACTTC CASSQRTGTGFGEQYF
. once TRBJ2-1 TRBV5-3 TGTGCCAGAAGCCAGGGGGGACCCATAAGCTCCTACAATGAGCAGTTCTTC CARSQGGPISSYNEQFF
. . TRBJ1-1 TRBV6-1 TGTGCCAGCAGGCCGGGACCGAACACTGAAGCTTTCTTT CASRPGPNTEAFF
. few TRBJ2-3 TRBV4-2 TGTGCCAGCAGCCAGGGCCCCACAGATACGCAGTATTTT CASSQGPTDTQYF
. . TRBJ1-2 TRBV27 TGTGCCAGCAGCCCATCCCGGGGGGGGTTTGGCTACACCTTC CASSPSRGGFGYTF
. few TRBJ1-2 TRBV5-1 TGCGCCAGCATAACTCAAACAGGGCAATACTATGGCTACACCTTC CASITQTGQYYGYTF
. . TRBJ1-5 TRBV5-6 TGTGCCAGCAGCTTGCGAGGGGCTGCGGGACAGCCCCAGCATTTT CASSLRGAAGQPQHF
. . TRBJ1-6 TRBV18 TGTGCCAGCTCACCAGATAATCGGGGAAGAGGATCACCCCTCCACTTT CASSPDNRGRGSPLHF
TRBD1 . TRBJ2-1 TRBV12-5 TGTGCTAGTGCCGACGGACAGGGATACAAAATTGATGAGCAGTTCTTC CASADGQGYKIDEQFF
TRBD1 once TRBJ2-7 TRBV5-5 TGTGCCAGCAGCCCCCTGGGACAGGGGTACGAGCAGTACTTC CASSPLGQGYEQYF
TRBD1 . TRBJ1-1 TRBV7-8 TGTGCCAGCAGCTCACAGGGGGCTTTTAACACTGAAGCTTTCTTT CASSSQGAFNTEAFF
TRBD2 . TRBJ2-5 TRBV7-3 TGTGCCAGCAGCCGGACTAGCGGGGGCCGAGGGGCCCAGTACTTC CASSRTSGGRGAQYF
. . TRBJ1-1 TRBV23-1 TGCGCCAGCAGTCGAGAGGGAGGGAACACTGAAGCTTTCTTT CASSREGGNTEAFF
TRBD2 . TRBJ2-1 TRBV12-5 TGTGCTAGTGGTTTGGTACTAGCGGGGTCATACAATGAGCAGTTCTTC CASGLVLAGSYNEQFF
. . TRBJ1-1 TRBV5-1 TGCGCCAGCAGCTCAAGGGACCGGAACACTGAAGCTTTCTTT CASSSRDRNTEAFF
. . TRBJ2-5 TRBV18 TGTGCCAGCTCACCACCGTGGCAAGAAGAGACCCAGTACTTC CASSPPWQEETQYF
. . TRBJ2-5 TRBV27 TGTGCCAGCAGACGAAAAGAGACCCAGTACTTC CASRRKETQYF
TRBD1 . TRBJ2-1 TRBV5-1 TGCGCCAGCAGCTTGGCTTTGGGGACAGGGGTCGGAAATTACAATGAGCAGTTCTTC CASSLALGTGVGNYNEQFF
TRBD1 few TRBJ1-3 TRBV9 TGTGCCAGCAGCGCCGGGACAGGGGGCTCAGCTGGAAACACCATATATTTT CASSAGTGGSAGNTIYF
. . TRBJ2-7 TRBV14 TGTGCCAGCAGCCAAGGAGGGGGTTCCTACGAGCAGTACTTC CASSQGGGSYEQYF
. . TRBJ2-4 TRBV28 TGTGCCAGCAGTTTACTGGGGTCCAGCAAAAACATTCAGTACTTC CASSLLGSSKNIQYF
TRBD2 . TRBJ2-7 TRBV7-9 TGTGCCAGCAGCTTATCGCCTAGCGGGTCCTACGAGCAGTACTTC CASSLSPSGSYEQYF
. . TRBJ1-2 TRBV6-5 TGTGCCAGCAGACGTAGCTTAGAGTCTGGTGGCTACACCTTC CASRRSLESGGYTF
. . TRBJ2-5 TRBV7-3 TGTGCCAGCAGCTTAACGGGCAGGGGTGGGTCGGAGACCCAGTACTTC CASSLTGRGGSETQYF
. . TRBJ1-2 TRBV5-1 TGCGCCAGCAGCTTAGGGGACAATGGGAACTATGGCTACACCTTC CASSLGDNGNYGYTF
. few TRBJ2-1 TRBV11-2 TGTGCCAGCAGCCCTCCTCGTTTTTGGGGGGAAACCAATGAGCAGTTCTTC CASSPPRFWGETNEQFF
TRBD2 . TRBJ2-5 TRBV7-8 TGTGCCAGCAGCTTAGGACTAGCGGGAGTTCAAGAGACCCAGTACTTC CASSLGLAGVQETQYF
. . TRBJ1-5 TRBV7-6 TGTGCCAGCAGCTTACGAGGGAATCAGCCCCAGCATTTT CASSLRGNQPQHF